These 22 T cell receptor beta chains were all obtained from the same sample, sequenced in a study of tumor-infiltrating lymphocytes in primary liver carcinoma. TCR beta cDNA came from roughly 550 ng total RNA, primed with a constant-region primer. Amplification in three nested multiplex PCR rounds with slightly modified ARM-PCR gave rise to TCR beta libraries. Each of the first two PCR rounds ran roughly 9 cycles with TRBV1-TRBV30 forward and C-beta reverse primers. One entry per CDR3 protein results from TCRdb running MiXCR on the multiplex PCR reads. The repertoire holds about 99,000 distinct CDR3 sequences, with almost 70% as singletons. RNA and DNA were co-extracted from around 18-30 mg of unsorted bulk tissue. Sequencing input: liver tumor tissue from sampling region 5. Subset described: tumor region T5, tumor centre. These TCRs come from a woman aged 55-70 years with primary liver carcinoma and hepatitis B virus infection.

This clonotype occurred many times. DNA of the CDR3: TGTGCCATCAGTGAGTCGACGGCAGGGGCCGGCTACACCTTC. It codes for CAISESTAGAGYTF. V and J are TRBV10-3 and TRBJ1-2, with D maybe TRBD1 (6 bases). V lost 0 bases to trimming and J lost 8 bases, with 13 bases between them. CDR3 length: 14 residues. Germline V lookup: CDR1 ENHRY, CDR2 SYGVKD.

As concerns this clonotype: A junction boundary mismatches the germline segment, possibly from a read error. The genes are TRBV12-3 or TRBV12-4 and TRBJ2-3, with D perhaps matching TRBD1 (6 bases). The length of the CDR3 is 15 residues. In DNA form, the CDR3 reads TGTACCAGCAACCGCGGACAGATTAGCACAGATACGCAGTATTTT. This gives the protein CTSNRGQISTDTQYF.

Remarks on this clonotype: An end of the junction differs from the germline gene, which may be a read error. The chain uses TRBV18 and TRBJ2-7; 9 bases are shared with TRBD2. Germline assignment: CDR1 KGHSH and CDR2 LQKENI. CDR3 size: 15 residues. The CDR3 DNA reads TGTGCCAACTCACCGACTAGCGGTCGAGTAACCGAGCAGTACTTC. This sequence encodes CANSPTSGRVTEQYF.

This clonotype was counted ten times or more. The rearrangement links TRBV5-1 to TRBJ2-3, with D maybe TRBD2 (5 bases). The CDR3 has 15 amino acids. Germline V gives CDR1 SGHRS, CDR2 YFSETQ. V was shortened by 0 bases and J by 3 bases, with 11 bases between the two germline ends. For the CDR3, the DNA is TGCGCCAGCAGCTTGGCCACTAGTTTGACAGATACGCAGTATTTT. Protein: CASSLATSLTDTQYF.

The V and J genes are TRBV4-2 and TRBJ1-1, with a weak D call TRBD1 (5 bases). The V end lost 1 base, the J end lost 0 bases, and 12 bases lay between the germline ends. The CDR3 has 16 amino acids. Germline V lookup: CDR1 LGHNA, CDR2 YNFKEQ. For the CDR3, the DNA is TGTGCCAGCAGCCAAGGAGGGAAGGGGATGAACACTGAAGCTTTCTTT. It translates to CASSQGGKGMNTEAFF.

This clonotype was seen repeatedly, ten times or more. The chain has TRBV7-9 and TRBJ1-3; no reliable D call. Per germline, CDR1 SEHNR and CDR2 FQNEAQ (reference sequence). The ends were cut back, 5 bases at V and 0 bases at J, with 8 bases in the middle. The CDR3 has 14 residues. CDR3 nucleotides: TGTGCCAGCAGCACGCTGGTCTCTGGAAACACCATATATTTT. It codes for CASSTLVSGNTIYF.

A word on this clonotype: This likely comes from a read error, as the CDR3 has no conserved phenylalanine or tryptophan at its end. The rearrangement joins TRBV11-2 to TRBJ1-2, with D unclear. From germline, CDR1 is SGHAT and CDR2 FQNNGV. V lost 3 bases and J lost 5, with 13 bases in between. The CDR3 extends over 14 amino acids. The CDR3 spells CASSFHSDGYGYTI. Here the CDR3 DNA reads TGTGCCAGCAGCTTCCACAGTGATGGGTATGGCTACACCATC.

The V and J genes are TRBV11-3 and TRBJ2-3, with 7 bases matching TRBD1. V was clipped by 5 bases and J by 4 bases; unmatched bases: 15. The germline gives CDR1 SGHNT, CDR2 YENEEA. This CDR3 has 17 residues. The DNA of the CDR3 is TGTGCCAGCAGCCGGGCGGCTGGACAGGAGGCCTCAGATACGCAGTATTTT. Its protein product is CASSRAAGQEASDTQYF.

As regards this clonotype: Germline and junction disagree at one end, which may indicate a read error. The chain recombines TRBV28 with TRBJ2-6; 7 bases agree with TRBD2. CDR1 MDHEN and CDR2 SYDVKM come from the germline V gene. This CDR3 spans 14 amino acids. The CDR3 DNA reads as TGTGCCGGCCGGGGGGTTGCTGGGGCCAACGTCCTGTCTTTC. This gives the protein CAGRGVAGANVLSF.

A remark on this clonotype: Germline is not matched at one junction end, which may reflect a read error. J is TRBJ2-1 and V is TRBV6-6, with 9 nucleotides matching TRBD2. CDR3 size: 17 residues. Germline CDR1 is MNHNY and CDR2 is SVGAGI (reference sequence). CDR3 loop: CTSSAGTSRSWVDEQFF. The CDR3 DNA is TGTACCAGCAGTGCCGGGACTAGCAGGAGCTGGGTCGATGAGCAGTTCTTC.

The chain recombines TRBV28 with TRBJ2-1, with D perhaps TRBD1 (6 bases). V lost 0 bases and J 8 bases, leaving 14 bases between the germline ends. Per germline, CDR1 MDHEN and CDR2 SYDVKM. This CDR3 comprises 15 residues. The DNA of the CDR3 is TGTGCCAGCAGTTTATGGCAGGGGAAGTGGCATGAGCAGTTCTTC. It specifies CASSLWQGKWHEQFF.

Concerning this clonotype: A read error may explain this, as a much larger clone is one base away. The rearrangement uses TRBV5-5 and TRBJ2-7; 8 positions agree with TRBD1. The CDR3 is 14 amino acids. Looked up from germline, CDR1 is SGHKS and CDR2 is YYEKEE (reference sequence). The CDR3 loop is CASSSRTGSYEEYF. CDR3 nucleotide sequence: TGTGCCAGCAGCTCCAGGACAGGGTCCTACGAGGAGTACTTC. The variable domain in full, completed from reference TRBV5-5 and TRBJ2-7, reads DAGVTQSPTHLIKTRGQQVTLRCSPISGHKSVSWYQQVLGQGPQFIFQYYEKEERGRGNFPDRFSARQFPNYSSELNVNALLLGDSALYLCASSSRTGSYEEYFGPGTRLTVT.

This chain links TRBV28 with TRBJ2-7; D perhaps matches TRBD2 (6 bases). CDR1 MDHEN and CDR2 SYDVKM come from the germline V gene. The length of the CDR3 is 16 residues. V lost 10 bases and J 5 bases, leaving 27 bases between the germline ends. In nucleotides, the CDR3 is TGTGCCACCGGGGGTAAGGAGCTAACGGGAGTAAACGAGCAGTACTTC. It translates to CATGGKELTGVNEQYF. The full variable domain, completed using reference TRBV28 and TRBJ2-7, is DVKVTQSSRYLVKRTGEKVFLECVQDMDHENMFWYRQDPGLGLRLIYFSYDVKMKEKGDIPEGYSVSREKKERFSLILESASTNQTSMYLCATGGKELTGVNEQYFGPGTRLTVT.

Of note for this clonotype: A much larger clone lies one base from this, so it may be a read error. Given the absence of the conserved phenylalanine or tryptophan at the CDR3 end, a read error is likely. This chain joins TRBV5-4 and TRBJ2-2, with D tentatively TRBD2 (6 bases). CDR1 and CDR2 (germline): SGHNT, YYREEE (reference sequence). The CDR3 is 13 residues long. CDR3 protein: CASSSLDTGGLFY. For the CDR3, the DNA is TGTGCCAGCAGCTCCTTAGACACCGGGGGGCTGTTTTAT.

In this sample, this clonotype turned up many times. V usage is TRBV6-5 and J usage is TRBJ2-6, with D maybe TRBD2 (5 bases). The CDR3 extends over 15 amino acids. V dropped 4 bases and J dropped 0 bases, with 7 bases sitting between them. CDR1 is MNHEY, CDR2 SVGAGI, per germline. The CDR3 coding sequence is TGTGCCAGCAGTTCTGGACTCTCTGGGGCCAACGTCCTGACTTTC. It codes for CASSSGLSGANVLTF.

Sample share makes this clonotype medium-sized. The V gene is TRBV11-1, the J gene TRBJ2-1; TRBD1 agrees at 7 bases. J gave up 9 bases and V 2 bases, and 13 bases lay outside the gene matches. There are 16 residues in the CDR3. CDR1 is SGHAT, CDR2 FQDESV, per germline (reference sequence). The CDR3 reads CASSLMLTGIIGEQFF. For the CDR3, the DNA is TGTGCCAGCAGCTTAATGTTGACAGGGATTATCGGTGAGCAGTTCTTC.

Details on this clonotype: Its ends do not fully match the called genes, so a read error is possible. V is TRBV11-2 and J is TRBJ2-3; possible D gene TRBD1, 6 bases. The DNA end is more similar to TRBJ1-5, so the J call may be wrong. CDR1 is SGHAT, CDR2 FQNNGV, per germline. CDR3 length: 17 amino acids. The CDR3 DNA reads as TGTGCCGGCAGCTTAGGGGGACTAACGTATACGTCAGATACGCAGCATTTT. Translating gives CAGSLGGLTYTSDTQHF.

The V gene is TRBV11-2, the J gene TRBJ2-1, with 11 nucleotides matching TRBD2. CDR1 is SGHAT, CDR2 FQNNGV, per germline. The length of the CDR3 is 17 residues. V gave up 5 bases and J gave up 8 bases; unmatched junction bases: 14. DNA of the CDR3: TGTGCCAGCAGCAGGAGCCTAGCGGGAGGACCGGGGCATGAGCAGTTCTTC. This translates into CASSRSLAGGPGHEQFF. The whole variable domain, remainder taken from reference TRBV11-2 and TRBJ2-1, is EAGVAQSPRYKIIEKRQSVAFWCNPISGHATLYWYQQILGQGPKLLIQFQNNGVVDDSQLPKDRFSAERLKGVDSTLKIQPAKLEDSAVYLCASSRSLAGGPGHEQFFGPGTRLTVL.

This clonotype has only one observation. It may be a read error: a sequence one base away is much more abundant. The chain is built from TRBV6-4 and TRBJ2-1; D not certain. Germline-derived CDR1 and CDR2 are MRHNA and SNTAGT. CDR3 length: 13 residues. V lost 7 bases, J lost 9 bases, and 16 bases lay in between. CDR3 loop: CASTDRHAGEQFF. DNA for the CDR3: TGTGCCAGCACTGATCGGCACGCTGGTGAGCAGTTCTTC.

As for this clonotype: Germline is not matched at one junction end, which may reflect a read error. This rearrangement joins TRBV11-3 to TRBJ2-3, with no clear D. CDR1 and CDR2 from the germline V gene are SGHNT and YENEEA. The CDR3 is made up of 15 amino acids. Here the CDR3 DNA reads TGTGCCAGCGGCTTAGATCGACGTACTACAGATACACAGTATTTT. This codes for CASGLDRRTTDTQYF.

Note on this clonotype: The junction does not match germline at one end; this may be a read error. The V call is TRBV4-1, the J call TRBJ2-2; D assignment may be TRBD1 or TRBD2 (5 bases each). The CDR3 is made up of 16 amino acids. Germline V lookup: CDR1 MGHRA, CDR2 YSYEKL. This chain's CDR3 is CASSQAGTGSTRELFF. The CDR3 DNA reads TGCGCCAGCAGCCAAGCCGGGACGGGGAGCACCCGGGAGCTGTTTTTT.

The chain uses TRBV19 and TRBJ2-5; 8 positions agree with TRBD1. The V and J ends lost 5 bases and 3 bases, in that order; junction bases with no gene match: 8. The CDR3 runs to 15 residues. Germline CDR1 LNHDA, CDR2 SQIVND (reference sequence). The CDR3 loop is CASSGLGTGKETQYF. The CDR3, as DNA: TGTGCCAGTAGTGGACTGGGGACAGGCAAAGAGACCCAGTACTTC. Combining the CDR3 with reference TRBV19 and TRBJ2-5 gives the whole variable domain DGGITQSPKYLFRKEGQNVTLSCEQNLNHDAMYWYRQDPGQGLRLIYYSQIVNDFQKGDIAEGYSVSREKKESFPLTVTSAQKNPTAFYLCASSGLGTGKETQYFGPGTRLLVL.